A selection of T cell receptor beta chains follows, all from one sample in a study of T cell responses to AZD1222 COVID-19 vaccine. Here immunoSEQ multiplex PCR was the method, and the copy in TCRdb shows in-frame clones only, minus some. The table includes 150,000 or so clones, over 75% detected once. The sample was peripheral blood, taken on day 0 of AZD1222 vaccination. Receptors were obtained from an adult in good health. Both conserved end residues are part of each CDR3. Each record gives: D gene, clone size, V gene, J gene, CDR3 DNA, CDR3 protein. D genes are given only for firm matches. Some rows have no size entry. The others give once, few or many, or a class for an expanded clone.

>TRBD1|.|TRBV13|TRBJ1-2
TGTGCCAGCAGCCCAACAGGACAGGGGGCATTTGGCTACACCTTC
CASSPTGQGAFGYTF
>.|.|TRBV14|TRBJ1-1
TGTGCCAGCAGCCAGGTCAGGGAAGCAGGGACTGAAGCTTTCTTT
CASSQVREAGTEAFF
>.|.|TRBV6-2/TRBV6-3|TRBJ2-7
TGTGCCAGCAGTTATTCCGGGAGGCGAATTGGACAGACCTACGAGCAGTACTTC
CASSYSGRRIGQTYEQYF
>TRBD2|.|TRBV7-8|TRBJ2-3
TGTGCCAGCAGCCGCGGACTAGCGGGGGGGCTTTTAACAGATACGCAGTATTTT
CASSRGLAGGLLTDTQYF
>.|.|TRBV7-3|TRBJ1-5
TGTGCCAGCAGCTTAACTGGGAAGCTAGTTAGCAATCAGCCCCAGCATTTT
CASSLTGKLVSNQPQHF
>.|.|TRBV28|TRBJ1-2
TGTGCCAGCAGTTTTATTCTCTATGGCTACACCTTC
CASSFILYGYTF
>TRBD2|.|TRBV24-1|TRBJ2-3
TGTGCCACCGGCCGGGAGGGAGGCACAGATACGCAGTATTTT
CATGREGGTDTQYF
>TRBD2|.|TRBV6-5|TRBJ2-3
TGTGCCAGCAGTTCCCTAGGGGAGGGGAAGACAGATACGCAGTATTTT
CASSSLGEGKTDTQYF
>TRBD1|.|TRBV5-3|TRBJ1-1
TGTGCCAGAAGCTTTGGAACCTTTAATACACAGGGGAAGCTTACTGAAGCTTTCTTT
CARSFGTFNTQGKLTEAFF
>.|few|TRBV6-2/TRBV6-3|TRBJ1-5
TGTGCCAGCAGTTACGGGGATTATCAGCCCCAGCATTTT
CASSYGDYQPQHF
>.|.|TRBV11-2|TRBJ1-2
TGTGCCAGCAGCTTGAGGACAGATTATGGCTACACCTTC
CASSLRTDYGYTF
>.|.|TRBV27|TRBJ1-3
TGTGCCAGCAAAATGAACCCTGGAAACACCATATATTTT
CASKMNPGNTIYF
>TRBD2|.|TRBV7-2|TRBJ2-2
TGTGCCAGCAGCCAAAGGACTAGCGCCAACACCGGGGAGCTGTTTTTT
CASSQRTSANTGELFF
>.|.|TRBV6-6|TRBJ1-2
TGTGCCAGCAGTTACTCGTCGAGTCAGGCGGACGGCTACACCTTC
CASSYSSSQADGYTF
>.|.|TRBV16|TRBJ1-2
TGTGCCAGCAGCCGACCACGGGATAACTATGGCTACACCTTC
CASSRPRDNYGYTF
>TRBD1|.|TRBV6-6|TRBJ1-1
TGTGCCGCCTCCCGGGACAGGGGGGCTTTCTTT
CAASRDRGAFF
>TRBD2|once|TRBV13|TRBJ2-3
TGTGCCAGCAGCTCGACTAGCGGGAGAGGTACAGATACGCAGTATTTT
CASSSTSGRGTDTQYF
>.|.|TRBV6-5|TRBJ1-1
TGTGCCAGCAGTTCCGTGAACACTGAAGCTTTCTTT
CASSSVNTEAFF
>.|.|TRBV19|TRBJ1-5
TGTGCCAGTAGCCCGGCGGGACCCATGGGGAATCAGCCCCAGCATTTT
CASSPAGPMGNQPQHF
>.|.|TRBV21-1|TRBJ2-7
TGTGCCAGCAGCGACGGGGTTCGCCGCGAGCAGTACTTC
CASSDGVRREQYF
>.|.|TRBV10-1|TRBJ2-2
TGCGCCAGCAGTTCATTCCGGACCGGCAACACCGGGGAGCTGTTTTTT
CASSSFRTGNTGELFF
>.|.|TRBV2|TRBJ2-5
TGTGCCAGCGGCAGGGGCCAAGAGACCCAGTACTTC
CASGRGQETQYF
>.|.|TRBV7-6|TRBJ1-4
TGTGCCAGCAGCCATACAAGCGGACTGTTTTTT
CASSHTSGLFF
>.|.|TRBV7-9|TRBJ2-7
TGTGCCAGCAGCTCTTCGCGGGCCACATCCTACGAGCAGTACTTC
CASSSSRATSYEQYF
>.|.|TRBV5-1|TRBJ2-7
TGCGCCAGCAGATCCGCCCTCCAATCCTACGAGCAGTACTTC
CASRSALQSYEQYF
>.|few|TRBV3-1/TRBV3-2|TRBJ1-2
TGTGCCAGCAGCCAAGGGGCTAACTATGGCTACACCTTC
CASSQGANYGYTF
>.|once|TRBV24-1|TRBJ2-2
TGTGCCACCAGTGTGGGGGCGAACACCGGGGAGCTGTTTTTT
CATSVGANTGELFF
>TRBD1|few|TRBV25-1|TRBJ2-2
TGTGCCAGCAGCCCCGGGACAGTGGAGTCCGCGAACACCGGGGAGCTGTTTTTT
CASSPGTVESANTGELFF
>.|.|TRBV14|TRBJ2-2
TGTGCCAGCGGAACCCCAGGGCTAACCGGGGAGCTGTTTTTT
CASGTPGLTGELFF
>.|.|TRBV7-9|TRBJ1-1
TGTGCCGGCGCCCGATTACCGCACGGCGACACTGAAGCTTTCTTT
CAGARLPHGDTEAFF
>.|.|TRBV15|TRBJ1-1
TGTGCCACCAGCAGAGATGGCGCAGGCCGGACTGAAGCTTTCTTT
CATSRDGAGRTEAFF
>.|.|TRBV7-9|TRBJ2-7
TGTGCCAGCAGCCCCTCTTTCCGGGACGGCTCCTACGAGCAGTACTTC
CASSPSFRDGSYEQYF